These 9 T cell receptor beta chains were all obtained from the same sample, sequenced in a study of blood T cells in healthy people across ages. A sample-barcoded 5' primer and a J-beta primer mix were used in a second PCR of roughly 7 to 11 cycles. TCRdb reprocessed the 5' RACE reads via MiXCR and lists one record per CDR3 protein. This sample has about 930,000 distinct CDR3 sequences, with about 27% found just once. This same sample was also part of a study on T cells of mothers and their children.

The sequenced material came from blood. The receptors shown here come from a woman aged 40 to 50 in good health.

This clonotype was seen more than once but under ten times. The chain uses TRBV7-9 and TRBJ2-7; D may be TRBD1 or TRBD2 (5 bases each). The CDR3 totals 12 residues. Germline-derived CDR1 and CDR2 are SEHNR and FQNEAQ (reference sequence). Trimming took off 5 bases at V and 9 bases at J, with 14 bases between the two ends. CDR3 amino acids: CASSDGTAGQYF. The CDR3, as DNA: TGTGCCAGCAGCGATGGGACGGCCGGGCAGTACTTC.

To note about this clonotype: A much larger clone lies one base from this, so it may be a read error. The rearrangement links TRBV20-1 to TRBJ2-3; TRBD1 might be the D (6 bases). The CDR3 runs to 16 residues. In germline, CDR1 is DFQATT, CDR2 SNEGSKA (reference sequence). Trimming took 3 bases from V and 0 from J, leaving 16 bases between them. CDR3 DNA: TGCAGTGCTAGCCTTCCCTACAGGGATAGCACAGATACGCAGTATTTT. This gives the protein CSASLPYRDSTDTQYF.

This clonotype was observed at least ten times. The rearrangement links TRBV9 to TRBJ1-2; D gene ambiguous. Trimming took off 0 bases at V and 7 bases at J, with 13 bases between the two ends. There are 14 residues in the CDR3. Germline V gene sequence: CDR1 SGDLS, CDR2 YYNGEE. The CDR3 here is CASSVALTATGYTF. CDR3 in DNA: TGTGCCAGCAGCGTAGCTCTAACAGCCACTGGCTACACCTTC.

This chain uses TRBV20-1 with TRBJ2-7; 7 bases match TRBD1. The germline V gene has CDR1 DFQATT and CDR2 SNEGSKA (reference sequence). CDR3 length: 14 residues. For the CDR3, the DNA is TGCAGCGTTAGAGGGGGACAGCCGCCTAACGAGCAGTACTTC. This codes for CSVRGGQPPNEQYF.

There are many counts of this clonotype. V usage is TRBV7-8 and J usage is TRBJ2-7; 16 bases match TRBD2. V was pared by 5 bases and J by 4 bases, with 8 bases of the junction left unmatched. The CDR3 sequence is 17 residues long. CDR1 and CDR2 (germline): SGHVS, FQNEAQ. In DNA form, the CDR3 reads TGTGCCAGCAGCCCGGGGACTAGCGGGGGGGCCGTTTACGAGCAGTACTTC. Protein: CASSPGTSGGAVYEQYF. The entire variable domain, with the rest obtained from reference TRBV7-8 and TRBJ2-7, is as follows: GAGVSQSPRYKVAKRGQDVALRCDPISGHVSLFWYQQALGQGPEFLTYFQNEAQLDKSGLPSDRFFAERPEGSVSTLKIQRTQQEDSAVYLCASSPGTSGGAVYEQYFGPGTRLTVT.

The rearrangement uses TRBV5-1 and TRBJ2-2; possible D gene TRBD2, 5 bases. Germline V lookup: CDR1 SGHRS, CDR2 YFSETQ. Deletions cut 0 bases from V and 0 bases from J, with 15 bases between. The CDR3 runs to 18 residues. CDR3 in DNA: TGCGCCAGCAGCTTGGGAGGGCCTTCCACAGCGAACACCGGGGAGCTGTTTTTT. Residues: CASSLGGPSTANTGELFF.

V gene TRBV28 combines with J gene TRBJ1-2; maybe TRBD1 (6 bases). Per germline, CDR1 MDHEN and CDR2 SYDVKM. The CDR3 is made up of 13 amino acids. Trimming removed 2 bases from V and 8 bases from J, with 12 bases in between. CDR3 sequence: CASSLGTRHGYTF. The CDR3 DNA reads as TGTGCCAGCAGTTTAGGGACACGCCACGGCTACACCTTC.

Only a few counts were recorded for this clonotype. The J gene is TRBJ2-7, the V gene TRBV20-1, with D hard to call. V was cut by 1 base and J by 2 bases, with 12 bases left in between. CDR1 is DFQATT and CDR2 is SNEGSKA in the germline V gene (reference sequence). The CDR3 is 14 residues long. The CDR3 DNA reads TGCAGTGCTAGAGGGATCCCCCAAGCCTACGAGCAGTACTTC. Translation: CSARGIPQAYEQYF.

J is TRBJ1-3 and V is TRBV7-9, with 7 bases aligning to TRBD1. The length of the CDR3 is 18 residues. CDR1 and CDR2 from the germline V gene are SEHNR and FQNEAQ (reference sequence). Trimming cost V 0 bases and J 3 bases; bases outside gene matches: 11. The CDR3 region is CASSLAWPGQKLGNTIYF. CDR3 DNA sequence: TGTGCCAGCAGCTTAGCGTGGCCGGGACAGAAACTTGGAAACACCATATATTTT. The full variable domain, rest sourced from reference TRBV7-9 and TRBJ1-3, is DTGVSQNPRHKITKRGQNVTFRCDPISEHNRLYWYRQTLGQGPEFLTYFQNEAQLEKSRLLSDRFSAERPKGSFSTLEIQRTEQGDSAMYLCASSLAWPGQKLGNTIYFGEGSWLTVV.